These 3 T cell receptor beta chains originate from one sample sequenced in a study of blood T cell repertoires in COVID-19 (TCRdb year 2020). The library was made by the immunoSEQ multiplex PCR assay. TCRdb re-hosts the immuneACCESS table, in-frame sequences only. Its copies lack some clones; in the studies checked, an unresolved V gene accounts for under half of them, and the cause for the rest is not known. This sample is represented by 150,000 or so clones; around four fifths of them were singletons. The top ten clonotypes cover 4.4% of the sample. Sequencing input: PBMCs or T cells enriched from blood (not recorded which). The receptors here all came from a woman in her forties or fifties who had recovered from COVID-19.

This clone came up many times. This chain connects TRBV11-3 to TRBJ2-3; tentatively, D is TRBD1 (5 bases). V lost 5 bases to trimming and J lost 1 base, with 16 bases between them. This CDR3 has 16 amino acids. Germline-derived CDR1 and CDR2 are SGHNT and YENEEA. The CDR3, as DNA: TGTGCCAGCAGCCCATCGCAGGGAAGGGGCACAGATACGCAGTATTTT. Its translation: CASSPSQGRGTDTQYF.

The chain couples TRBV18 to TRBJ1-4; no clear D. Germline V CDR1 and CDR2: KGHSH, LQKENI. The CDR3 sequence is 15 residues long. Trimming removed 0 bases from V and 3 bases from J, with 8 bases in between. The CDR3 here is CASSPPGQANEKLFF. Here the CDR3 DNA reads TGTGCCAGCTCACCACCTGGCCAGGCTAATGAAAAACTGTTTTTT.

This clone came up once. The chain joins TRBV27 to TRBJ1-4; 10 nucleotides line up with TRBD1. CDR1 is MNHEY, CDR2 SMNVEV, per germline (reference sequence). V lost 5 bases, J lost 7 bases, and 13 bases stayed unmatched. This CDR3 has 17 amino acids. This CDR3 reads CASSRLSPGQGREKLFF. The CDR3 DNA follows: TGTGCCAGCAGTCGCCTCAGTCCGGGACAGGGGCGTGAAAAACTGTTTTTT.